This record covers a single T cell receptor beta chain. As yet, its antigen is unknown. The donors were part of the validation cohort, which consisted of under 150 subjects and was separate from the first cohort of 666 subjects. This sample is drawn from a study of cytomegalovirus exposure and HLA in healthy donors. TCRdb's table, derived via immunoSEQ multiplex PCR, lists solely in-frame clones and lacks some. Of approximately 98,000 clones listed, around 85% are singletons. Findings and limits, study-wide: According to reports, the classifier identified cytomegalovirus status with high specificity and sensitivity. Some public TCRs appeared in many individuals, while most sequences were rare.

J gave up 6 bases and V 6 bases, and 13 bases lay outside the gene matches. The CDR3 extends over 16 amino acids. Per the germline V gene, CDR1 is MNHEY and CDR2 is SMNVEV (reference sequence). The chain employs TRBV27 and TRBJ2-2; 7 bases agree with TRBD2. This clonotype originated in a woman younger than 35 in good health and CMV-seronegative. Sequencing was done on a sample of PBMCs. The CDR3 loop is CASRFKGGLVPGELFF. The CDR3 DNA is TGTGCCAGCAGATTTAAAGGAGGACTAGTGCCCGGGGAGCTGTTTTTT.